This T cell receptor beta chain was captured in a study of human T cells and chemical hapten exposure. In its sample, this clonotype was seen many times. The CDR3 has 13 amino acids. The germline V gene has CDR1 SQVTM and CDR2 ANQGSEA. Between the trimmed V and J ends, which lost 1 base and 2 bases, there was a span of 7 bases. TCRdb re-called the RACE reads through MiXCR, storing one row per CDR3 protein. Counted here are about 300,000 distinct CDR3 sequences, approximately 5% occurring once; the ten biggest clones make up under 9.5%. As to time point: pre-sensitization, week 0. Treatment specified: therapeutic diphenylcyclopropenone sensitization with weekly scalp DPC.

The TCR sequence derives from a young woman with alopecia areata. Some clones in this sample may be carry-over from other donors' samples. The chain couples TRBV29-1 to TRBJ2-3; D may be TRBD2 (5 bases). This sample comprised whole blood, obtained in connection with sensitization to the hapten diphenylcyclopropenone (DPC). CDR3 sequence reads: CSVEGAATDTQYF. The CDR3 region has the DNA TGCAGCGTTGAAGGAGCGGCCACAGATACGCAGTATTTT.